The next 30 T cell receptor beta chains were all read from a single sample in a study of the immune and genomic landscape of osteosarcoma. Here immunoSEQ multiplex PCR was the method, and the copy in TCRdb shows in-frame clones only, minus some. The sample includes 10,000 to 12,000 clones, around 71% of them seen just once. The post-treatment osteosarcoma tumors were primary, local recurrence or metastasis specimens from poor-prognosis patients. The sample taken for sequencing was osteosarcoma tumor tissue from the lung. The receptor set was obtained from a human donor with osteosarcoma.

CDR3 nucleotide sequence: TGTGCCAGCAGCGTTTTTGGTGTTCTTGGCAATGAGCAGTTCTTC. Translation gives CASSVFGVLGNEQFF. The V call is TRBV9, the J call TRBJ2-1; D remains ambiguous. Per germline, CDR1 SGDLS and CDR2 YYNGEE. The CDR3 extends over 15 amino acids. V was cut by 2 bases and J by 6 bases, with 15 bases left in between.

The CDR3 DNA reads as TGTGCCAGCTCGACCGGGACAGGAATGTCCAATGAGCAGTTCTTC. As protein: CASSTGTGMSNEQFF. V and J are TRBV6-1 and TRBJ2-1, with TRBD1 matching over 8 bases. The CDR3 is 15 residues long. The V and J ends lost 8 bases and 6 bases, in that order; junction bases with no gene match: 12. Germline CDR1 is MNHNS and CDR2 is SASEGT.

This chain uses TRBV27 with TRBJ2-7; D ambiguous. The CDR3 totals 16 residues. V lost 6 bases to trimming and J lost 3 bases, with 21 bases between them. Germline V gives CDR1 MNHEY, CDR2 SMNVEV (reference sequence). This chain's CDR3 is CASSPSRVPRHYEQYF. Here the CDR3 DNA reads TGTGCCAGCAGCCCATCAAGAGTACCCCGCCACTACGAGCAGTACTTC.

The rearrangement links TRBV5-1 to TRBJ1-5, with TRBD1 as a possible D gene (6 bases). The germline gives CDR1 SGHRS, CDR2 YFSETQ. Trimming pared 1 base from V and 6 bases from J, leaving 11 bases between. The CDR3 sequence is 14 residues long. The CDR3 region is CASSLSGAGQPQHF. CDR3 coding DNA: TGCGCCAGCAGCTTGTCAGGGGCCGGTCAGCCCCAGCATTTT.

The rearrangement links TRBV27 to TRBJ1-6; D perhaps matches TRBD1 (5 bases). V was shortened by 3 bases and J by 6 bases, with 9 bases between the two germline ends. The CDR3 length is 14 residues. Germline loops: CDR1 MNHEY, CDR2 SMNVEV (reference sequence). DNA for the CDR3: TGTGCCAGCAGTTTGCAGGGAGTTAATTCACCCCTCCACTTT. Its protein is CASSLQGVNSPLHF.

This clone was seen more than once but under ten times. The V gene is TRBV7-8, the J gene TRBJ1-4; 9 nucleotides agree with TRBD1. V shed 2 bases and J 8 bases; nucleotides not matched to a gene: 6. The CDR3 has 15 amino acids. Germline V gene sequence: CDR1 SGHVS, CDR2 FQNEAQ. CDR3 nucleotides: TGTGCCAGCAGCTTAACGGGGACAGGGCTGGAAAAACTGTTTTTT. Amino acids: CASSLTGTGLEKLFF.

The rearrangement links TRBV11-3 to TRBJ2-6; tentatively, D is TRBD1 or TRBD2 (5 bases each). The CDR3 runs 18 residues. CDR1 and CDR2 from the germline V gene are SGHNT and YENEEA. V lost 4 bases and J lost 4, with 20 bases in between. Here the CDR3 reads CASSSGTGSAFGANVLTF. CDR3 sequence (DNA): TGTGCCAGCAGCTCGGGGACCGGGTCCGCCTTCGGGGCCAACGTCCTGACTTTC.

On this clone: Other nucleotide sequences in the sample specify the same CDR3. This chain links TRBV7-3 with TRBJ2-3; perhaps D is TRBD1 or TRBD2 (6 bases each). The CDR3 is 13 amino acids. Trimming cost V 6 bases and J 3 bases, with 10 bases left between them. Germline V gives CDR1 SGHTA, CDR2 FQGTGA. CDR3 in amino acids: CASSIGGTDTQYF. In nucleotides, the CDR3 is TGTGCCAGCAGTATAGGGGGGACAGATACGCAGTATTTT.

V usage is TRBV4-2 and J usage is TRBJ2-7, with a tentative D call TRBD1 (6 bases). The germline V gene has CDR1 LGHNA and CDR2 YNFKEQ. Between the trimmed V and J ends, which lost 4 bases and 2 bases, there was a span of 12 bases. CDR3 size: 14 residues. The CDR3 here is CASSPFGQTYEQYF. The DNA of the CDR3 is TGTGCCAGCAGCCCCTTTGGACAGACCTACGAGCAGTACTTC.

The chain links TRBV4-3 to TRBJ1-1, with D possibly matching TRBD1 (5 bases). The ends were cut back, 5 bases at V and 5 bases at J, with 18 bases in the middle. This CDR3 is 15 amino acids long. Germline loops: CDR1 LGHNA, CDR2 YSLEER. This CDR3 reads CASSSSGSGVTEAFF. CDR3 nucleotides: TGCGCCAGCAGCTCCTCCGGCTCGGGGGTGACTGAAGCTTTCTTT.

The chain carries TRBV6-1 and TRBJ2-1; D is perhaps TRBD2 (5 bases). Germline values: CDR1 MNHNS, CDR2 SASEGT. The V end was cut by 6 bases, the J end by 6 bases, with 12 bases between. The CDR3 loop spans 13 amino acids. CDR3 protein: CASRAPGGNEQFF. The DNA for the CDR3 is TGTGCCAGCAGGGCGCCAGGAGGCAATGAGCAGTTCTTC.

The chain uses TRBV25-1 and TRBJ1-4; TRBD1 matches 8 bases. The V gene end was trimmed by 7 bases and the J gene end by 4 bases; junction bases not matched to a gene: 5. This CDR3 comprises 14 residues. Germline-derived CDR1 and CDR2 are MGHDK and SYGVNS. CDR3: CASKGGQDNEKLFF. The CDR3 nucleotides are TGTGCCAGCAAAGGGGGACAGGATAATGAAAAACTGTTTTTT.

This chain uses TRBV7-3 with TRBJ1-1, with D uncertain. This CDR3 contains 15 residues. The germline V gene encodes CDR1 SGHTA and CDR2 FQGTGA. V dropped 2 bases and J dropped 0 bases, with 10 bases sitting between them. In DNA, the CDR3 is TGTGCCAGCAGCTTAGGGCCAGTCCTGAACACTGAAGCTTTCTTT. Translation gives CASSLGPVLNTEAFF.

The chain has TRBV27 and TRBJ2-7, with D possibly TRBD2 on 6 matching bases. The CDR3 totals 14 residues. Between the trimmed V and J ends, which lost 1 base and 2 bases, there was a span of 9 bases. CDR1 MNHEY and CDR2 SMNVEV come from the germline V gene (reference sequence). The CDR3 loop is CASSLLGGPYEQYF. The CDR3 DNA follows: TGTGCCAGCAGTTTATTGGGGGGACCCTACGAGCAGTACTTC.

This clone appeared a few times. V is TRBV19 and J is TRBJ2-3, with D perhaps TRBD1 (6 bases). V dropped 9 bases and J dropped 0 bases, with 16 bases sitting between them. CDR3 length: 15 amino acids. Germline V gene lookup returns CDR1 LNHDA and CDR2 SQIVND (reference sequence). The CDR3 DNA follows: TGTGCCAGCAAAGAGGGGGTAGCTAGCACAGATACGCAGTATTTT. Protein: CASKEGVASTDTQYF.

CDR3 protein: CASSVSGQGPYEQYF. The DNA for the CDR3 is TGTGCCAGCAGCGTATCGGGACAGGGCCCTTACGAGCAGTACTTC. The chain carries TRBV9 and TRBJ2-7; 9 bases map to TRBD1. Germline CDR1 reads SGDLS; CDR2 reads YYNGEE. Trimming removed 1 base from V and 4 bases from J; junction bases left unmatched: 6. The CDR3 length is 15 residues.

This chain joins TRBV11-2 and TRBJ2-2; D may be TRBD1 or TRBD2 (5 bases each). Trimming removed 1 base at V and 7 bases at J, with 16 bases between. The germline V gene encodes CDR1 SGHAT and CDR2 FQNNGV. The CDR3 is made up of 16 amino acids. The CDR3 nucleotides are TGTGCCAGCAGCTTAGGACTGGGACGAACGATCGGGGAGCTGTTTTTT. This translates into CASSLGLGRTIGELFF.

This clone showed up just once. This chain joins TRBV5-1 and TRBJ1-3, with D possibly matching TRBD1 (5 bases). The CDR3 spans 15 residues. Germline V gene lookup returns CDR1 SGHRS and CDR2 YFSETQ. Trimming shortened V by 4 bases and J by 4 bases, and 15 bases separated the two germline ends. The CDR3 DNA follows: TGCGCCAGCAGCGGTGGTGGGGACGGCGGAAACACCATATATTTT. Its protein is CASSGGGDGGNTIYF.

This clone is a singleton in its sample. The V and J genes are TRBV7-8 and TRBJ1-5; no clear D. The CDR3 contains 13 residues. From germline, CDR1 is SGHVS and CDR2 FQNEAQ. V was cut by 3 bases and J by 3 bases, with 6 bases left in between. In DNA form, the CDR3 reads TGTGCCAGCAGCTTCTGGAACAATCAGCCCCAGCATTTT. It specifies CASSFWNNQPQHF.

The chain links TRBV28 to TRBJ2-4, with 8 bases fitting TRBD1. The CDR3 loop spans 15 amino acids. V trimming: 8 bases; J trimming: 1 base; junction bases outside the gene matches: 7. Germline V gene sequence: CDR1 MDHEN, CDR2 SYDVKM. The CDR3 loop is CASGQGQEAKNIQYF. CDR3 coding DNA: TGTGCCAGCGGACAGGGACAGGAGGCCAAAAACATTCAGTACTTC.

This clone came up a few times. This chain joins TRBV6-4 and TRBJ1-5, with D tentatively TRBD1 (6 bases). Between the trimmed V and J ends, which lost 5 bases and 1 base, there was a span of 6 bases. Germline V lookup: CDR1 MRHNA, CDR2 SNTAGT. The CDR3 length is 13 residues. This CDR3 is CASSTGSNQPQHF. In DNA form, the CDR3 reads TGTGCCAGCAGTACAGGGAGCAATCAGCCCCAGCATTTT.

The chain couples TRBV19 to TRBJ1-2; D call uncertain. Germline V gene data show CDR1 as LNHDA and CDR2 as SQIVND (reference sequence). The CDR3 runs to 15 residues. Between the trimmed V and J ends, which lost 5 bases and 4 bases, there was a span of 17 bases. CDR3 residues: CASSFRGEKIYGYTF. In DNA form, the CDR3 reads TGTGCCAGTAGTTTCCGTGGGGAGAAAATCTATGGCTACACCTTC.

This clone was found a few times. V usage is TRBV11-2 and J usage is TRBJ2-7; possibly TRBD1 or TRBD2 for D (5 bases each). This CDR3 region has 11 residues. Trimming took off 4 bases at V and 4 bases at J, with 5 bases between the two ends. Germline loops: CDR1 SGHAT, CDR2 FQNNGV. In nucleotides, the CDR3 is TGTGCCAGCAGCTGGGGGTACGAGCAGTACTTC. Its translation is CASSWGYEQYF.

This chain joins TRBV9 and TRBJ2-3, with D possibly TRBD2 on 6 matching bases. V lost 3 bases, J lost 5 bases, and 10 bases lay in between. Germline V gives CDR1 SGDLS, CDR2 YYNGEE. The CDR3 has 13 residues. The CDR3 DNA reads TGTGCCAGCAGCGACGGGGGAGAAGATACGCAGTATTTT. Its translation is CASSDGGEDTQYF.

This clone was recorded only once. This sequence joins TRBV5-1 and TRBJ2-1; D not certain. The CDR3 spans 12 residues. The V and J ends lost 4 bases and 5 bases respectively, with 7 bases between them. In germline, CDR1 is SGHRS, CDR2 YFSETQ. This chain's CDR3 is CASSPPHNEQFF. CDR3 nucleotides: TGCGCCAGCAGCCCTCCTCACAATGAGCAGTTCTTC.

The chain combines TRBV19 with TRBJ1-4; D gene unclear. Looked up from germline, CDR1 is LNHDA and CDR2 is SQIVND (reference sequence). The V end was cut by 7 bases, the J end by 0 bases, with 3 bases between. This CDR3 region has 12 residues. The CDR3 DNA sequence: TGTGCCAGTACTGCAACTAATGAAAAACTGTTTTTT. It specifies CASTATNEKLFF. Using reference TRBV19 and TRBJ1-4 for the parts outside the CDR3, the full variable domain is DGGITQSPKYLFRKEGQNVTLSCEQNLNHDAMYWYRQDPGQGLRLIYYSQIVNDFQKGDIAEGYSVSREKKESFPLTVTSAQKNPTAFYLCASTATNEKLFFGSGTQLSVL.

Relative to its sample, this clone is medium-sized. The V call is TRBV6-1, the J call TRBJ1-3, with a possible D match to TRBD1 (5 bases). This CDR3 is built from 18 residues. Trimming removed 2 bases from V and 0 bases from J, with 17 bases in between. CDR1 and CDR2 (germline): MNHNS, SASEGT. The CDR3 region is CASSESRRGGTSGNTIYF. For the CDR3, the DNA is TGTGCCAGCAGTGAAAGTCGGCGTGGGGGGACCTCTGGAAACACCATATATTTT.

This chain connects TRBV11-1 to TRBJ2-7; D not certain. This CDR3 region has 14 residues. Trimming pared 3 bases from V and 6 bases from J, leaving 15 bases between. The germline gives CDR1 SGHAT, CDR2 FQDESV (reference sequence). The CDR3 spells CASSLYGVESEQYF. In DNA form, the CDR3 reads TGTGCCAGCAGCTTGTACGGAGTGGAGTCCGAGCAGTACTTC.

The chain has TRBV7-8 and TRBJ2-1; D might be TRBD2 (5 bases). Per germline, CDR1 SGHVS and CDR2 FQNEAQ. This CDR3 region has 12 residues. V was trimmed by 5 bases and J by 8 bases, leaving 10 bases between them. Here the CDR3 reads CASSQRDDEQFF. The CDR3 nucleotides are TGTGCCAGCAGCCAACGGGATGATGAGCAGTTCTTC.

The V gene is TRBV7-3, the J gene TRBJ2-3, with D uncertain. The CDR3 is 18 residues long. Trimming removed 1 base at V and 0 bases at J, with 17 bases between. Germline CDR1 reads SGHTA; CDR2 reads FQGTGA. CDR3 sequence reads: CASSLSPTPETSTDTQYF. In nucleotides, the CDR3 is TGTGCCAGCAGCTTAAGCCCCACCCCCGAGACTAGCACAGATACGCAGTATTTT.